These 7 T cell receptor beta chains share one sample of origin, sequenced in a study of T cells in Graves' hyperthyroidism and ophthalmopathy. TCR beta CDR3 region amplification was performed from RNA transcripts. With the HTBI primer set, the TCR CDR3 went through a first round of RT-PCR. Each CDR3 protein gets one entry after TCRdb re-called the multiplex PCR reads with MiXCR. Of under 350,000 distinct CDR3 sequences in the sample, approximately 18% were seen once. The sequenced sample consisted of blood. These receptors were collected from a woman aged 45-65 years with Graves' hyperthyroidism.

This clonotype occurred a few times. The chain couples TRBV7-6 to TRBJ2-1; maybe TRBD1 (5 bases). The V and J ends lost 10 bases and 8 bases respectively, with 12 bases between them. The CDR3 length is 11 residues. The germline V gene encodes CDR1 SGHVS and CDR2 FNYEAQ. CDR3 sequence: CATGRGYEQFF. CDR3 nucleotides: TGTGCCACCGGAAGGGGTTATGAGCAGTTCTTC.

This clonotype was recorded a few times. The chain has TRBV5-6 and TRBJ2-5; D might be TRBD2 (6 bases). V was pared by 2 bases and J by 1 base, with 15 bases between. The CDR3 runs 16 residues. Germline CDR1 and CDR2: SGHDT and YYEEEE. DNA of the CDR3: TGTGCCAGCAGCTTTGTGCGGGACGGGCCCCAAGAGACCCAGTACTTC. Protein sequence: CASSFVRDGPQETQYF.

This clonotype was detected many times. This sequence joins TRBV4-2 and TRBJ2-1; 7 positions agree with TRBD1. J was trimmed by 8 bases and V by 0 bases; bases with no gene match: 7. Per germline, CDR1 LGHNA and CDR2 YNFKEQ. This CDR3 contains 15 residues. This CDR3 is CASSQDGGGTDEQFF. Here the CDR3 DNA reads TGTGCCAGCAGCCAAGATGGTGGTGGGACAGATGAGCAGTTCTTC.

On this clonotype itself: This clone may be a read error of a much larger clone one base away. The CDR3 loop reads CAAGTAPYTEAFF. The CDR3 DNA reads TGTGCCGCTGGGACCGCGCCGTACACTGAAGCTTTCTTT. The chain links TRBV2 to TRBJ1-1, with TRBD1 as a possible D gene (5 bases). The CDR3 has 13 amino acids. V shed 11 bases and J shed 3 bases, with 16 bases lying between them. The V gene's germline CDR1 is SNHLY and CDR2 FYNNEI.

This clonotype was detected a few times. The CDR3 coding sequence is TGCAGTGCTAGAGACCGGTCTAGAGCGGGGTCCAATGAGCAGTTCTTC. This codes for CSARDRSRAGSNEQFF. The V gene is TRBV20-1, the J gene TRBJ2-1; 7 positions agree with TRBD2. Looked up from germline, CDR1 is DFQATT and CDR2 is SNEGSKA (reference sequence). This CDR3 is 16 amino acids long. V lost 0 bases and J lost 6; bases outside the gene matches: 11.

The rearrangement joins TRBV10-3 to TRBJ2-1; maybe TRBD1 (5 bases). The CDR3 is 14 amino acids. V was cut by 10 bases and J by 0 bases, with 13 bases left in between. Germline V gives CDR1 ENHRY, CDR2 SYGVKD. The CDR3 DNA reads as TGTGCCACCACGACAGCCAGCTCCTACAATGAGCAGTTCTTC. Translating gives CATTTASSYNEQFF.

The chain is built from TRBV3-1 and TRBJ1-4; D may be TRBD1 (6 bases). The ends were cut back, 2 bases at V and 8 bases at J, with 9 bases in the middle. This CDR3 is 13 amino acids long. Germline V CDR1 and CDR2: LGHDT, YNNKEL (reference sequence). CDR3 in amino acids: CASSQQGREKLFF. The CDR3 nucleotides are TGTGCCAGCAGCCAACAGGGGAGGGAAAAACTGTTTTTT. Filled out from reference TRBV3-1 and TRBJ1-4, the complete variable domain reads DTAVSQTPKYLVTQMGNDKSIKCEQNLGHDTMYWYKQDSKKFLKIMFSYNNKELIINETVPNRFSPKSPDKAHLNLHINSLELGDSAVYFCASSQQGREKLFFGSGTQLSVL.